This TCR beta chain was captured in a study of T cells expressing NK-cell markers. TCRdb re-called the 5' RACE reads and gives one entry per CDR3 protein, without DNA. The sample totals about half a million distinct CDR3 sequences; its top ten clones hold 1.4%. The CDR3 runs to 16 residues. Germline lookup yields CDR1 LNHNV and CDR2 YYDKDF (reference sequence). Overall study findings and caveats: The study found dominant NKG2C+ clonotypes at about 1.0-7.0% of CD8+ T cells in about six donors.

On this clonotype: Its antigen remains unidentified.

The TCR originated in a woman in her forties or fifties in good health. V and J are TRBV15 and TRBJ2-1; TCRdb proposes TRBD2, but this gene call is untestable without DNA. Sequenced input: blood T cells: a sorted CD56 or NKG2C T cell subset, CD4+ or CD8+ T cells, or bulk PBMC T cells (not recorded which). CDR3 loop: CATSRTQSGSRDEQFF.